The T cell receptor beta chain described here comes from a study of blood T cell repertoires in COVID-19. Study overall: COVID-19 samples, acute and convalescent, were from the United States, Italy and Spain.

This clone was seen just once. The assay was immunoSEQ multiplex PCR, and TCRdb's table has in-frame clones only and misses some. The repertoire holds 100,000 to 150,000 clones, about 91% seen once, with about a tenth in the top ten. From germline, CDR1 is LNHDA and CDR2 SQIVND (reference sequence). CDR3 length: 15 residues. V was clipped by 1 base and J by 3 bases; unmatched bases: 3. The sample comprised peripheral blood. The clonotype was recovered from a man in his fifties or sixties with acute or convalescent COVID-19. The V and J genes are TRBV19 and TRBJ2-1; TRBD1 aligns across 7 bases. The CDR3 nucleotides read TGTGCCAGTAGTATAGGGGGACAGTACTACAATGAGCAGTTCTTC. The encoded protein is CASSIGGQYYNEQFF.